Presented here are 31 T cell receptor beta chains from one specimen sequenced in a study of blood T cell repertoires in COVID-19. The repertoire was sequenced with immunoSEQ multiplex PCR; TCRdb's copy has only in-frame clones and lacks some. The top ten hold approximately 1.3% of the sample, which has roughly 220,000 clones, around 80% seen once. Input material: peripheral blood. The receptors here all came from a woman aged 35 to 49 who had recovered from COVID-19.

This clone was picked up a small number of times. The gene calls are TRBV6-5 and TRBJ2-1; 9 positions agree with TRBD1. Germline assignment: CDR1 MNHEY and CDR2 SVGAGI. This CDR3 has 14 amino acids. The V and J ends lost 10 bases and 6 bases, in that order; junction bases with no gene match: 10. In DNA, the CDR3 is TGTGCCACCTTCAAACAGGGGGCAGGCAATGAGCAGTTCTTC. Amino acid sequence: CATFKQGAGNEQFF.

The table lists this clone with a count of one. The J gene is TRBJ1-2, the V gene TRBV12-3 or TRBV12-4; D is perhaps TRBD1 (6 bases). There are 13 residues in the CDR3. V shed 5 bases and J shed 6 bases, with 13 bases lying between them. The CDR3 DNA follows: TGTGCCAGCAGTCCCGGGACATCGAATGGCTACACCTTC. This gives the protein CASSPGTSNGYTF.

The chain is built from TRBV14 and TRBJ1-5; D is perhaps TRBD1 (5 bases). CDR3 length: 13 residues. Trimming shortened V by 2 bases and J by 6 bases, and 8 bases separated the two germline ends. CDR1 SGHDN and CDR2 FVKESK come from the germline V gene. The CDR3 DNA reads as TGTGCCAGCAGCCAAAACCAGGGTCAGCCCCAGCATTTT. Translated: CASSQNQGQPQHF.

The V gene is TRBV18, the J gene TRBJ1-1, with D maybe TRBD1 (6 bases). V was cut by 4 bases and J by 5 bases, with 11 bases left in between. The germline gives CDR1 KGHSH, CDR2 LQKENI. The CDR3 covers 13 residues. The CDR3 protein is CASSLQGGTEAFF. The CDR3 DNA reads TGTGCCAGCTCACTCCAAGGGGGAACTGAAGCTTTCTTT.

This clone was picked up a small number of times. The chain uses TRBV6-4 and TRBJ1-5, with 9 bases fitting TRBD1. This CDR3 has 18 residues. Germline CDR1 and CDR2: MRHNA and SNTAGT. J gave up 0 bases and V 2 bases, and 8 bases lay outside the gene matches. The DNA for the CDR3 is TGTGCCAGCAGTGACGGAGGCGGGACAGGGCTTAGCAATCAGCCCCAGCATTTT. This gives the protein CASSDGGGTGLSNQPQHF.

The rearrangement links TRBV28 to TRBJ1-1; D not certain. The CDR3 has 15 residues. Germline CDR1 reads MDHEN; CDR2 reads SYDVKM. Trimming took off 4 bases at V and 1 base at J, with 13 bases between the two ends. The CDR3 region is CASSSPDSWNTEAFF. Here the CDR3 DNA reads TGTGCCAGCAGTTCCCCGGACTCCTGGAACACTGAAGCTTTCTTT. Variable domain in full (rest from reference TRBV28 and TRBJ1-1): DVKVTQSSRYLVKRTGEKVFLECVQDMDHENMFWYRQDPGLGLRLIYFSYDVKMKEKGDIPEGYSVSREKKERFSLILESASTNQTSMYLCASSSPDSWNTEAFFGQGTRLTVV.

CDR3 sequence reads: CASTLGTASSEQYF. CDR3 DNA: TGCGCCAGCACCCTAGGGACAGCCTCAAGCGAGCAGTACTTC. This chain links TRBV5-1 with TRBJ2-7; 7 bases map to TRBD1. Losses at the gene ends were 6 bases for V and 6 bases for J; bases not matched to a gene: 12. The CDR3 contains 14 residues. In germline, CDR1 is SGHRS, CDR2 YFSETQ.

The chain joins TRBV6-5 to TRBJ2-4; D not certain. V was pared by 5 bases and J by 0 bases, with 8 bases between. Per the germline V gene, CDR1 is MNHEY and CDR2 is SVGAGI. CDR3 length: 14 amino acids. For the CDR3, the DNA is TGTGCCAGCAGTCTCGAGGCAGCCAAAAACATTCAGTACTTC. Its translation is CASSLEAAKNIQYF.

The chain is built from TRBV2 and TRBJ2-1, with 7 bases identical to TRBD2. Germline V gene lookup returns CDR1 SNHLY and CDR2 FYNNEI. The CDR3 spans 15 residues. V lost 7 bases to trimming and J lost 3 bases; unmatched junction nucleotides: 9. CDR3 nucleotides: TGTGCCAGCATATGGGGGGGACCTCGCTACAATGAGCAGTTCTTC. Encoded protein: CASIWGGPRYNEQFF.

The chain combines TRBV5-8 with TRBJ1-5, with unresolved D. The CDR3 has 13 amino acids. The V end lost 2 bases, the J end lost 11 bases, and 14 bases lay between the germline ends. Germline V gene lookup returns CDR1 SGHTS and CDR2 YDEGEE. Written as DNA, the CDR3 is TGTGCCAGCAGCTTAACATACCAATCAGCCCAGCATTTT. Translating it yields CASSLTYQSAQHF.

The chain employs TRBV19 and TRBJ1-5; D is possibly TRBD1 (5 bases). The V gene's germline CDR1 is LNHDA and CDR2 SQIVND (reference sequence). Trimming took off 3 bases at V and 6 bases at J, with 9 bases between the two ends. The CDR3 length is 13 residues. The CDR3 nucleotides are TGTGCCAGTAGTATGGGGCGGATTCAGCCCCAGCATTTT. It yields the protein CASSMGRIQPQHF.

The table lists this clone with a count of one. This sequence joins TRBV5-8 and TRBJ2-7; 9 bases are shared with TRBD1. Germline V gives CDR1 SGHTS, CDR2 YDEGEE. The CDR3 is 15 amino acids. The J segment lost 4 bases and the V segment lost 3 bases, leaving 8 bases of the junction unmatched. The CDR3 DNA reads TGTGCCAGCAGCTATGGGACAGGGCACTTTTACGAGCAGTACTTC. Its protein product is CASSYGTGHFYEQYF.

V is TRBV7-2 and J is TRBJ2-3, with 12 bases that match TRBD2. The CDR3 covers 18 residues. The germline V gene has CDR1 SGHTA and CDR2 FQGNSA. J gave up 5 bases and V 2 bases, and 11 bases lay outside the gene matches. The CDR3 region is CASSLLMASGGAVDTQYF. In nucleotides, the CDR3 is TGTGCCAGCAGCTTATTAATGGCTAGCGGGGGGGCCGTAGATACGCAGTATTTT.

The rearrangement joins TRBV7-6 to TRBJ1-2; no firm D call. CDR1 is SGHVS, CDR2 FNYEAQ, per germline. The CDR3 consists of 11 residues. V was shortened by 5 bases and J by 10 bases, with 11 bases between the two germline ends. The CDR3 region has the DNA TGTGCCAGCAGCCTGGAGGCCTCCTACACCTTC. It codes for CASSLEASYTF.

The chain carries TRBV5-1 and TRBJ1-1; no clear D gene. Between the trimmed V and J ends, which lost 1 base and 2 bases, there was a span of 9 bases. The CDR3 has 14 residues. The germline V gene has CDR1 SGHRS and CDR2 YFSETQ. CDR3 loop: CASSLRTDNTEAFF. For the CDR3, the DNA is TGCGCCAGCAGCTTGCGCACAGATAACACTGAAGCTTTCTTT.

This chain links TRBV10-3 with TRBJ1-2; D gene ambiguous. The V gene's germline CDR1 is ENHRY and CDR2 SYGVKD. The CDR3 has 13 residues. With 3 bases removed from V and 4 bases from J, the gap between germline ends came to 9 bases. The CDR3, as DNA: TGTGCCATCAGTGACTACAGCTCCTATGGCTACACCTTC. This codes for CAISDYSSYGYTF.

The J gene is TRBJ1-1, the V gene TRBV5-1; TRBD1 matches 8 bases. Trimming at V came to 9 bases and at J to 5 bases, leaving 18 bases not matched to a gene. The CDR3 loop spans 16 amino acids. Looked up from germline, CDR1 is SGHRS and CDR2 is YFSETQ. The CDR3 region is CAKPGGTGGRWTEAFF. The CDR3 DNA is TGCGCCAAGCCCGGGGGGACAGGAGGTAGGTGGACTGAAGCTTTCTTT.

The chain combines TRBV4-2 with TRBJ1-6, with D maybe TRBD1 (5 bases). The germline V gene encodes CDR1 LGHNA and CDR2 YNFKEQ. The CDR3 spans 17 residues. Trimming removed 1 base from V and 5 bases from J, with 15 bases in between. CDR3 in amino acids: CASSQGSGVGNNSPLHF. CDR3 DNA: TGTGCCAGCAGCCAAGGATCGGGGGTGGGGAATAATTCACCCCTCCACTTT.

V usage is TRBV6-6 and J usage is TRBJ2-7; D is perhaps TRBD1 (6 bases). The ends were cut back, 7 bases at V and 2 bases at J, with 12 bases in the middle. CDR1 and CDR2 (germline): MNHNY, SVGAGI (reference sequence). The CDR3 sequence is 13 residues long. The CDR3 nucleotides are TGTGCCAGCAAAGCGACAGGACCCTACGAGCAGTACTTC. Translated: CASKATGPYEQYF.

This clone has just one count. The genes are TRBV7-9 and TRBJ1-2, with no clear D. CDR3 length: 13 residues. V was cut by 1 base and J by 8 bases, with 11 bases left in between. Germline CDR1 and CDR2: SEHNR and FQNEAQ (reference sequence). CDR3: CASSLDTVVGYTF. CDR3 nucleotides: TGTGCCAGCAGCTTAGATACAGTGGTGGGCTACACCTTC. Variable domain in full (rest from reference TRBV7-9 and TRBJ1-2): DTGVSQNPRHKITKRGQNVTFRCDPISEHNRLYWYRQTLGQGPEFLTYFQNEAQLEKSRLLSDRFSAERPKGSFSTLEIQRTEQGDSAMYLCASSLDTVVGYTFGSGTRLTVV.

The chain recombines TRBV6-5 with TRBJ2-5, with TRBD2 as a possible D gene (7 bases). Germline CDR1 reads MNHEY; CDR2 reads SVGAGI. The CDR3 contains 14 residues. The V and J ends lost 4 bases and 5 bases respectively, with 14 bases between them. The CDR3 DNA is TGTGCCAGCAGTTCGACGGGGGGCCGGGAGACCCAGTACTTC. Translating it yields CASSSTGGRETQYF.

This clone was counted between two and nine times. The rearrangement links TRBV7-9 to TRBJ2-7, with TRBD1 identical over 7 bases. The ends lost 5 bases at V and 2 bases at J; junction bases unmatched: 6. This CDR3 spans 14 amino acids. CDR1 and CDR2 from the germline V gene are SEHNR and FQNEAQ (reference sequence). In nucleotides, the CDR3 is TGTGCCAGCAGCACAGGGGTCACCCCCTACGAGCAGTACTTC. The encoded protein is CASSTGVTPYEQYF.

This chain joins TRBV6-6 and TRBJ2-3, with 7 bases identical to TRBD2. The trim removed 5 bases at V and 4 bases at J, leaving 6 bases unmatched. The CDR3 spans 14 residues. Germline values: CDR1 MNHNY, CDR2 SVGAGI (reference sequence). CDR3 in amino acids: CASSPTGGPDTQYF. DNA for the CDR3: TGTGCCAGCAGTCCTACGGGGGGTCCAGATACGCAGTATTTT.

The chain uses TRBV18 and TRBJ1-2; TRBD1 aligns across 8 bases. The CDR3 loop spans 16 amino acids. CDR1 and CDR2 from the germline V gene are KGHSH and LQKENI. The V gene end was trimmed by 0 bases and the J gene end by 4 bases; junction bases not matched to a gene: 7. CDR3 bases: TGTGCCAGCTCACCACCGGACAGGGTAAATGTCTATGGCTACACCTTC. This sequence encodes CASSPPDRVNVYGYTF.

This chain connects TRBV10-3 to TRBJ2-1; 9 bases agree with TRBD2. CDR3 length equals 15 residues. V shed 10 bases, J shed 9 bases, and the junction held 16 bases outside the gene matches. Germline CDR1 is ENHRY and CDR2 is SYGVKD. The CDR3 protein is CATAPSRGGFLEQFF. CDR3 nucleotides: TGTGCCACTGCACCTTCGCGGGGGGGTTTTCTTGAGCAGTTCTTC.

V and J are TRBV4-3 and TRBJ2-7, with a tentative D call TRBD2 (6 bases). This CDR3 is built from 13 residues. The V gene lost 0 bases and the J gene lost 4 bases, with 7 bases spanning the gap. The V gene's germline CDR1 is LGHNA and CDR2 YSLEER. The CDR3 region has the DNA TGCGCCAGCAGCCAAGAGGGAGGATACGAGCAGTACTTC. Its translation is CASSQEGGYEQYF.

Comment on this clone: The junction shows a germline mismatch at one end, possibly a read error. This CDR3 is CASSLVREAQYF. CDR3 bases: TGTGCCAGCAGCCTCGTTCGAGAGGCCCAGTACTTC. J is TRBJ2-5 and V is TRBV3-1 (or the pseudogene TRBV3-2); D gene ambiguous. Germline lookup yields CDR1 LGHDT and CDR2 YNNKEL (reference sequence). The CDR3 is 12 amino acids.

The chain links TRBV6-5 to TRBJ2-7, with 7 nucleotides matching TRBD1. The CDR3 loop spans 15 amino acids. Trimming removed 4 bases from V and 1 base from J; junction bases left unmatched: 7. CDR1 is MNHEY, CDR2 SVGAGI, per germline. DNA for the CDR3: TGTGCCAGCAGTTCAACAGGGGCGGAATCCTACGAGCAGTACTTC. Protein: CASSSTGAESYEQYF.

The chain employs TRBV15 and TRBJ2-1, with D perhaps matching TRBD2 (6 bases). V was shortened by 0 bases and J by 4 bases, with 10 bases between the two germline ends. CDR1 is LNHNV, CDR2 YYDKDF, per germline (reference sequence). The CDR3 sequence is 15 residues long. The CDR3 coding sequence is TGTGCCACCAGCAGAGAAGCTAGCGAGTACAATGAGCAGTTCTTC. It encodes CATSREASEYNEQFF.

The chain links TRBV9 to TRBJ2-1, with D possibly being TRBD1 (7 bases). V was cut by 4 bases and J by 6 bases, with 14 bases left in between. CDR1 and CDR2 from the germline V gene are SGDLS and YYNGEE. The CDR3 loop spans 14 amino acids. The DNA of the CDR3 is TGTGCCAGCAGCTCCCGACAGGGAGGCAATGAGCAGTTCTTC. As protein: CASSSRQGGNEQFF.

The rearrangement links TRBV19 to TRBJ1-3; D call uncertain. The CDR3 has 11 amino acids. Trimming removed 4 bases at V and 9 bases at J, with 7 bases between. Germline CDR1 and CDR2: LNHDA and SQIVND (reference sequence). The CDR3 bases are TGTGCCAGTAGTAATGGAGGCACCATATATTTT. Amino acids: CASSNGGTIYF.